This T cell receptor beta chain originates from a study of T cells in Graves' hyperthyroidism and ophthalmopathy. The study's findings and limits: The majority of expanded thyroid clonotypes above 0.001 also appeared in blood.

Comment on this clonotype: Its antigen is undetermined.

CDR3 length: 15 amino acids. V was shortened by 8 bases and J by 4 bases, with 17 bases between the two germline ends. Germline CDR1 and CDR2: MNHNS and SASEGT. Regions amplified from RNA transcripts were the TCR beta CDR3 regions. RT-PCR in the first round (using the HTBI primer set) targeted the TCR CDR3. TCRdb used MiXCR to reprocess the multiplex PCR reads, holding one entry per CDR3 protein. Among some 650,000 distinct CDR3 sequences, roughly 16% were seen once, and the ten largest hold roughly 3.3%. What was sequenced was blood. This sequence joins TRBV6-1 and TRBJ2-2; no firm D call. The receptor comes from a middle-aged woman with Graves' ophthalmopathy. The CDR3 sequence is CASGEQPWSTGELFF. DNA of the CDR3: TGTGCCAGCGGCGAACAGCCATGGAGCACCGGGGAGCTGTTTTTT.